Following are 20 T cell receptor beta chains from one sample sequenced in a study of T cells of healthy individuals. TCRdb fed the 5' RACE reads into MiXCR, producing one record per CDR3 protein. The table shows about 96,000 distinct CDR3 sequences, with roughly 18% occurring only once. The receptors come from a human donor in good health.

V usage is TRBV20-1 and J usage is TRBJ1-5, with D possibly matching TRBD1 (6 bases). V was pared by 1 base and J by 3 bases, with 16 bases between. The CDR3 runs to 16 residues. Germline V lookup: CDR1 DFQATT, CDR2 SNEGSKA (reference sequence). CDR3 loop: CSARVGGRFNNQPQHF. CDR3 bases: TGCAGTGCTAGAGTCGGGGGCAGGTTTAACAATCAGCCCCAGCATTTT.

The table lists this clonotype with a few counts. The genes are TRBV7-3 and TRBJ2-1, with D uncertain. V was pared by 1 base and J by 2 bases, with 12 bases between. The V gene's germline CDR1 is SGHTA and CDR2 FQGTGA. The length of the CDR3 is 16 residues. The CDR3 DNA follows: TGTGCCAGCAGCTTAATTGGCAGGAATACCTACAATGAGCAGTTCTTC. Translating it yields CASSLIGRNTYNEQFF.

The rearrangement joins TRBV5-1 to TRBJ2-2, with no clear D. The germline CDR1 and CDR2 sequences are SGHRS and YFSETQ. The CDR3 runs to 11 residues. V was trimmed by 2 bases and J by 8 bases, leaving 4 bases between them. In nucleotides, the CDR3 is TGCGCCAGCAGCTTTGAAGGGGAGCTGTTTTTT. This sequence encodes CASSFEGELFF. Using reference TRBV5-1 and TRBJ2-2 for the parts outside the CDR3, the full variable domain is KAGVTQTPRYLIKTRGQQVTLSCSPISGHRSVSWYQQTPGQGLQFLFEYFSETQRNKGNFPGRFSGRQFSNSRSEMNVSTLELGDSALYLCASSFEGELFFGEGSRLTVL.

V usage is TRBV7-2 and J usage is TRBJ2-7, with a tentative D call TRBD1 (5 bases). This CDR3 is built from 13 residues. Germline lookup yields CDR1 SGHTA and CDR2 FQGNSA. Trimming removed 3 bases from V and 3 bases from J, with 9 bases in between. The CDR3: CASSLGLDYEQYF. Here the CDR3 DNA reads TGTGCCAGCAGCTTGGGGCTTGACTACGAGCAGTACTTC.

Many counts were recorded for this clonotype. The chain combines TRBV20-1 with TRBJ2-1, with D possibly TRBD1 on 6 matching bases. CDR1 and CDR2 (germline): DFQATT, SNEGSKA (reference sequence). V shed 6 bases and J shed 9 bases, with 15 bases lying between them. The CDR3 contains 12 residues. CDR3 sequence (DNA): TGCAGTGCCACTCAGGGGATCAGTGAGCAGTTCTTC. Its translation is CSATQGISEQFF.

The chain links TRBV9 to TRBJ1-1, with 9 nucleotides matching TRBD1. The length of the CDR3 is 15 residues. The V gene's germline CDR1 is SGDLS and CDR2 YYNGEE. The trim removed 4 bases at V and 4 bases at J, leaving 8 bases unmatched. The CDR3 bases are TGTGCCAGCAGCCCTCGGGACAGGGATTTCACTGAAGCTTTCTTT. This encodes CASSPRDRDFTEAFF.

This clonotype has ten or more counts. The chain links TRBV7-2 to TRBJ2-7; D unresolved. This CDR3 has 15 amino acids. The germline V gene encodes CDR1 SGHTA and CDR2 FQGNSA. V shed 8 bases and J shed 1 base, with 18 bases lying between them. CDR3 amino acids: CASGLYNQRSYEQYF. The CDR3 DNA reads as TGTGCCAGCGGTCTCTACAATCAAAGATCCTACGAGCAGTACTTC.

This chain connects TRBV7-2 to TRBJ2-2; TRBD1 aligns across 8 bases. CDR3 length: 15 amino acids. The J segment lost 1 base and the V segment lost 5 bases, leaving 3 bases of the junction unmatched. Germline CDR1 SGHTA, CDR2 FQGNSA. The chain's CDR3 is CASSPRGRNTGELFF. DNA of the CDR3: TGTGCCAGCAGCCCCAGGGGGCGGAACACCGGGGAGCTGTTTTTT.

This clonotype was counted at least ten times. The chain links TRBV12-3 or TRBV12-4 to TRBJ2-6; perhaps TRBD1 as D (5 bases). The length of the CDR3 is 15 residues. Trimming cost V 7 bases and J 2 bases, with 12 bases left between them. The CDR3: CASTQLGAGANVLTF. CDR3 DNA sequence: TGTGCCAGCACCCAGTTAGGGGCTGGGGCCAACGTCCTGACTTTC.

V is TRBV11-3 and J is TRBJ2-2, with 7 bases matching TRBD2. CDR3 length: 14 residues. Germline CDR1 and CDR2: SGHNT and YENEEA. V lost 5 bases, J lost 7 bases, and 7 bases stayed unmatched. CDR3 region: CASSQGTIGGELFF. For the CDR3, the DNA is TGTGCCAGCAGCCAAGGGACTATCGGCGGGGAGCTGTTTTTT.

There are a few counts of this clonotype. The rearrangement uses TRBV4-2 and TRBJ2-7; possibly TRBD1 or TRBD2 for D (5 bases each). Germline CDR1 is LGHNA and CDR2 is YNFKEQ. The V end lost 0 bases, the J end lost 6 bases, and 15 bases lay between the germline ends. CDR3 length: 15 amino acids. CDR3 sequence (DNA): TGTGCCAGCAGCCAAGATCTTGGGGGTCGGGGCGAGCAGTACTTC. It is translated as CASSQDLGGRGEQYF.

The sample holds many counts of this clonotype. The chain combines TRBV20-1 with TRBJ2-1, with 7 bases lining up with TRBD2. The length of the CDR3 is 16 residues. V gave up 3 bases and J gave up 7 bases; unmatched junction bases: 15. Germline CDR1 reads DFQATT; CDR2 reads SNEGSKA (reference sequence). CDR3 in DNA: TGCAGTGCTAGGGTTTGGGGGGGAGGGTTTGGAAATGAGCAGTTCTTC. It codes for CSARVWGGGFGNEQFF.

The chain links TRBV19 to TRBJ2-7; D is ambiguous. The CDR3 loop spans 13 amino acids. Germline V lookup: CDR1 LNHDA, CDR2 SQIVND (reference sequence). V lost 4 bases, J lost 0 bases, and 7 bases lay in between. The CDR3 bases are TGTGCCAGTAGTAAAAAGAGCTCCTACGAGCAGTACTTC. This translates into CASSKKSSYEQYF.

The table lists this clonotype with a count of one. J is TRBJ1-5 and V is TRBV28, with 7 bases aligning to TRBD1. CDR1 is MDHEN and CDR2 is SYDVKM in the germline V gene. CDR3 length: 13 residues. Trimming took 6 bases from V and 2 from J; bases not matched to a gene: 1. The CDR3 bases are TGTGCCAGCAGAGACAGGGGCAATCAGCCCCAGCATTTT. Residues: CASRDRGNQPQHF. The full variable domain, in which reference TRBV28 and TRBJ1-5 provide the parts outside the CDR3, is DVKVTQSSRYLVKRTGEKVFLECVQDMDHENMFWYRQDPGLGLRLIYFSYDVKMKEKGDIPEGYSVSREKKERFSLILESASTNQTSMYLCASRDRGNQPQHFGDGTRLSIL.

The chain links TRBV10-3 to TRBJ1-3, with 8 bases lining up with TRBD1. The germline V gene encodes CDR1 ENHRY and CDR2 SYGVKD. CDR3 size: 15 residues. V dropped 0 bases and J dropped 2; count of bases not matched to a gene: 0. CDR3 DNA: TGTGCCATCAGTGAGTCGACAGGGGCTGGAAACACCATATATTTT. Its protein product is CAISESTGAGNTIYF.

This clonotype has only a few counts. The rearrangement links TRBV20-1 to TRBJ2-5; D is uncertain. This CDR3 has 13 amino acids. Germline V gene data show CDR1 as DFQATT and CDR2 as SNEGSKA (reference sequence). V lost 1 base and J lost 5, with 11 bases in between. The CDR3 DNA reads as TGCAGTGCTAGAGGGGTTAATTGGGAGACCCAGTACTTC. Amino acid sequence: CSARGVNWETQYF.

This clonotype has only a few counts. V is TRBV12-3 or TRBV12-4 and J is TRBJ2-1; a possible D gene is TRBD2 (7 bases). V lost 6 bases, J lost 8 bases, and 23 bases lay in between. The CDR3 runs 16 residues. The CDR3 loop is CASSALGGALAHEQFF. DNA for the CDR3: TGTGCCAGCAGCGCCTTAGGGGGGGCGCTAGCGCATGAGCAGTTCTTC.

This clonotype was counted at least ten times. V and J are TRBV7-8 and TRBJ2-1; TRBD2 matches 12 bases. Germline loops: CDR1 SGHVS, CDR2 FQNEAQ. This CDR3 region has 18 residues. V shed 2 bases, J shed 0 bases, and the junction held 5 bases outside the gene matches. The CDR3 coding sequence is TGTGCCAGCAGCTTAACTAGCGGGGGGACAAGCTCCTACAATGAGCAGTTCTTC. This sequence encodes CASSLTSGGTSSYNEQFF.

There are a few counts of this clonotype. V is TRBV27 and J is TRBJ2-3; the D is unclear. This CDR3 comprises 16 residues. Trimming stripped 6 bases from V and 9 bases from J, with 25 bases between. The germline gives CDR1 MNHEY, CDR2 SMNVEV (reference sequence). CDR3 residues: CASSFDGINPTTTQYF. The CDR3 nucleotides read TGTGCCAGCAGCTTCGACGGCATAAACCCGACCACCACGCAGTATTTT.

The chain links TRBV10-3 to TRBJ2-5; D is possibly TRBD2 (5 bases). CDR3 length: 12 amino acids. The V gene's germline CDR1 is ENHRY and CDR2 SYGVKD. Between the trimmed V and J ends, which lost 2 bases and 4 bases, there was a span of 5 bases. In DNA, the CDR3 is TGTGCCATCAGTGAGCGGGGAGAGACCCAGTACTTC. Protein: CAISERGETQYF.